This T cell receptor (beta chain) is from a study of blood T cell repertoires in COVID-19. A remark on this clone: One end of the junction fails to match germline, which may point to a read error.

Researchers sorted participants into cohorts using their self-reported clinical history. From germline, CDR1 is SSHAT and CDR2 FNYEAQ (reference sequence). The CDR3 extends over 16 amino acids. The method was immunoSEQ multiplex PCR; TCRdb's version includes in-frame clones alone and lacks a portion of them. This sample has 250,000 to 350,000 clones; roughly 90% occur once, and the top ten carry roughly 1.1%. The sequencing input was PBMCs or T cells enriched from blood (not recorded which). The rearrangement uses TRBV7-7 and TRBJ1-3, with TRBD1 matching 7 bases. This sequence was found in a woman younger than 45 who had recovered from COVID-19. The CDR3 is CASSPDRHLSGNTIYF. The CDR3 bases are TGTGCTAGCAGCCCGGACAGGCATCTTTCTGGAAACACCATATATTTT.